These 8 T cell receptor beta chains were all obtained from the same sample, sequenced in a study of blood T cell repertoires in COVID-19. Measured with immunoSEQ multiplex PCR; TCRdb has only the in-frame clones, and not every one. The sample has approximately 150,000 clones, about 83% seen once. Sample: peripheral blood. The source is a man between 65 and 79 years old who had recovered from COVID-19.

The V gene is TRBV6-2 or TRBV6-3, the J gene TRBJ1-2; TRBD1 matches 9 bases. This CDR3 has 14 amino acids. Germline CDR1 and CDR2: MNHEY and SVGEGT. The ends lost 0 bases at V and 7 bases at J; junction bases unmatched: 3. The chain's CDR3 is CASSYSTGGIGYTF. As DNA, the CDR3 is TGTGCCAGCAGTTACTCGACAGGGGGGATTGGCTACACCTTC.

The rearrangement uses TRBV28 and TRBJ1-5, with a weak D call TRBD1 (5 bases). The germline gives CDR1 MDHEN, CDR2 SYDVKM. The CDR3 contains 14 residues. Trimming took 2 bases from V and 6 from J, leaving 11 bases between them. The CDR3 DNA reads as TGTGCCAGCAGTTTAGGCAGGGTCACTCAGCCCCAGCATTTT. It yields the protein CASSLGRVTQPQHF.

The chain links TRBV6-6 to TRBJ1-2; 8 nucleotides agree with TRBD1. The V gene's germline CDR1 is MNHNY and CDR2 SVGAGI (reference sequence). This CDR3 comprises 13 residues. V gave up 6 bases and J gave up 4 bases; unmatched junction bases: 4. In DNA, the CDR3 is TGTGCCAGCAGCGCCGACAGGGGCTATGGCTACACCTTC. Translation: CASSADRGYGYTF.

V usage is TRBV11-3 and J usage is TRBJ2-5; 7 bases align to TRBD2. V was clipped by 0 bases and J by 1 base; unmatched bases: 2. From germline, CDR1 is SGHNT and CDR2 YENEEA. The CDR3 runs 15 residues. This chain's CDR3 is CASSLEGGSQETQYF. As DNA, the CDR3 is TGTGCCAGCAGCTTAGAGGGGGGGAGCCAAGAGACCCAGTACTTC.

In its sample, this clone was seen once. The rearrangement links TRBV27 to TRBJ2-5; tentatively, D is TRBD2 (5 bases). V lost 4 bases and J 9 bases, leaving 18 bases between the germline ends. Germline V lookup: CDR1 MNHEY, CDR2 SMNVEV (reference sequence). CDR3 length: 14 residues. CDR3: CASSSPSPFGSQYF. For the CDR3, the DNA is TGTGCCAGCAGTTCTCCTAGCCCCTTCGGGTCCCAGTACTTC.

CDR3 in amino acids: CASSPAVKQPQHF. CDR3 bases: TGTGCCAGCTCACCGGCGGTGAAACAGCCCCAGCATTTT. The genes are TRBV18 and TRBJ1-5; unclear D gene. V lost 3 bases, J lost 7 bases, and 10 bases lay in between. The CDR3 contains 13 residues. Looked up from germline, CDR1 is KGHSH and CDR2 is LQKENI.

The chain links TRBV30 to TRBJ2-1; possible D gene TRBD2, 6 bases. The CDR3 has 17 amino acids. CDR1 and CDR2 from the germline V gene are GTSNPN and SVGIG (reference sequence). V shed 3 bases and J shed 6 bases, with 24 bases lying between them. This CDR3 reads CAWSPKGTGSLGNEQFF. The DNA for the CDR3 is TGTGCCTGGAGCCCCAAGGGTACCGGGAGTTTAGGCAATGAGCAGTTCTTC.

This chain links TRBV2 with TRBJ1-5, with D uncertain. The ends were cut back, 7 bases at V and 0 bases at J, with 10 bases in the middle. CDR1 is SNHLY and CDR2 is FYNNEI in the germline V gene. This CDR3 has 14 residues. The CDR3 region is CASTREYSNQPQHF. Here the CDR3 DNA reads TGTGCCAGCACCCGGGAGTATAGCAATCAGCCCCAGCATTTT.